The T cell receptor beta chain under discussion was sequenced for a study of cytomegalovirus exposure and HLA in healthy donors. General study findings and limits: Accounts indicate the classifier identified cytomegalovirus status with strong specificity and sensitivity. The authors listed 150 or so TCR beta chains as cytomegalovirus-associated. A few of the chains that were CMV-associated were confirmed in vitro to be specific for CMV antigens.

The germline V gene has CDR1 SGHDT and CDR2 YYEEEE. J gave up 4 bases and V 6 bases, and 5 bases lay outside the gene matches. The CDR3 loop spans 13 amino acids. Measured with immunoSEQ multiplex PCR; TCRdb has only the in-frame clones, and not every one. The table includes over 120,000 clones, about 90% detected once. Details on this clone: Its target is unknown.

Donors were drawn from the approximately 120-subject validation cohort, separate from the approximately 620-subject first cohort. Sequencing was done on a sample of PBMCs. The chain joins TRBV5-6 to TRBJ2-5, with 8 bases aligning to TRBD2. The source of this sequence is a woman in her thirties in good health and CMV-seropositive. CDR3 nucleotide sequence: TGTGCCAGCACCCCGGGGGGGCGAGAGACCCAGTACTTC. Translating gives CASTPGGRETQYF.